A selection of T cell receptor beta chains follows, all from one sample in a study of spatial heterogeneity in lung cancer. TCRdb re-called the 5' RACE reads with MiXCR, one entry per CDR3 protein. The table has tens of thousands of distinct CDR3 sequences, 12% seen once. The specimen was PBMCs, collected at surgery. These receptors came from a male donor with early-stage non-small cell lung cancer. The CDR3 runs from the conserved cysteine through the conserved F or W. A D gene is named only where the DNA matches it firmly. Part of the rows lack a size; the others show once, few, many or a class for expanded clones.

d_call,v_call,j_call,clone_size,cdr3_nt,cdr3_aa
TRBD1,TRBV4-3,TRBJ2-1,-,TGCGCCAGCAGCCAAGATGGGACAGGGATAGATGAGCAGTTCTTC,CASSQDGTGIDEQFF
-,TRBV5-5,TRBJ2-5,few,TGTGCCAGCAGCATTGGGCCAAACCAAGAGACCCAGTACTTC,CASSIGPNQETQYF
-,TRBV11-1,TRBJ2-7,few,TGTGCCAGCAGAGCTTATGGACAGCTGGGCGAGCAGTACTTC,CASRAYGQLGEQYF
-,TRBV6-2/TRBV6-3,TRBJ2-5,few,TGTGCCAGCAGTTACCCCGCTTCGGTAATTAGCGAGACCCAGTACTTC,CASSYPASVISETQYF
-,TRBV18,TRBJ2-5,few,TGTGCCAGCTCACGTGGACAAGAAGAGACCCAGTACTTC,CASSRGQEETQYF
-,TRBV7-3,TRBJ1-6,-,TGTGCCAGCAGCACTCAGGAGGGGACTTACCTCCACTTT,CASSTQEGTYLHF
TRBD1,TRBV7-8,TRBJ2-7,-,TGTGCCAGCAGCTTAGGGACAGGGGGCTCCGAGCAGTACTTC,CASSLGTGGSEQYF
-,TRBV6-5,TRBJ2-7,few,TGTGCCACCAAAGAGGCAGGGCGCTACGAGCAGTACTTC,CATKEAGRYEQYF
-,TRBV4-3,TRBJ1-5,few,TGCGCCAGCAGCCAAGATACCGGGGTCAATCAGCCCCAGCATTTT,CASSQDTGVNQPQHF
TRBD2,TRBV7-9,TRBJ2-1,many,TGTGCCAGCAGCTTTCTAGCGGGGGAGAGAAATGAGCAGTTCTTC,CASSFLAGERNEQFF
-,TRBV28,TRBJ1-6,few,TGTGCCAGCAGTTTATCCCTGACACGTTCACCCCTCCACTTT,CASSLSLTRSPLHF
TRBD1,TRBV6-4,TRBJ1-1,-,TGTGCCAGCAGTGAGACAGGGCCGAACACTGAAGCTTTCTTT,CASSETGPNTEAFF
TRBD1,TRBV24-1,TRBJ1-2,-,TGTGCCACCAGTGAGGGACAGGAACTATATGGCTACACCTTC,CATSEGQELYGYTF
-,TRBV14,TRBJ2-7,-,TGTGCCAGCAGCCCATGGGACAACTACGAGCAGTACTTC,CASSPWDNYEQYF
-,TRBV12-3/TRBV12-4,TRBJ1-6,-,TGTGCCAGCAGTGGGCATAATTCACCCCTCCACTTT,CASSGHNSPLHF
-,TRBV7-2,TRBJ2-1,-,TGTGCCAGCAGCCCCACCCTCTCCTACAATGAGCAGTTCTTC,CASSPTLSYNEQFF
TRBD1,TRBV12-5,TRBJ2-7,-,TGTGCTAGTGGTTTGCCCCGGGACAGCTCCTACGAGCAGTACTTC,CASGLPRDSSYEQYF
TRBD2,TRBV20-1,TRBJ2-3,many,TGCAGTGCTAGCGACTTTATGATAGCGGGAGAGGGGGATACGCAGTATTTT,CSASDFMIAGEGDTQYF
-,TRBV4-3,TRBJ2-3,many,TGCGCCAGCAGCCAAGATTTGTACAGCACAGATACGCAGTATTTT,CASSQDLYSTDTQYF
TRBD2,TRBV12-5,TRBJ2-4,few,TGTGCTAGTGGTCCACTAGCGGGGGCTCACATTCAGTACTTC,CASGPLAGAHIQYF
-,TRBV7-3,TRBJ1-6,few,TGTGCCAGCAGCTTAATAGCTGGGGAACATTCACCCCTCCACTTT,CASSLIAGEHSPLHF
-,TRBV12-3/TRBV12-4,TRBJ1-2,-,TGTGCCAGCAGTGTACGGGAAGACTATGGCTACACCTTC,CASSVREDYGYTF
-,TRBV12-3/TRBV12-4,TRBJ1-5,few,TGTGCCAGCAGTACCAGGGGTGTTCAGCCCCAGCATTTT,CASSTRGVQPQHF
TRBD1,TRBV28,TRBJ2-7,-,TGTGCCAGCCTGGACAGGGGTTCCTACGAGCAGTACTTC,CASLDRGSYEQYF
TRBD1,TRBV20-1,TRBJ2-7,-,TGCAGTGCTAGAAGGGGACAGGCGCCCTACGAGCAGTACTTC,CSARRGQAPYEQYF
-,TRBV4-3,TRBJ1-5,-,TGCGCCAGCAGCCAAGATAGCTTGAATCAGCCCCAGCATTTT,CASSQDSLNQPQHF
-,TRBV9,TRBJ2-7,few,TGTGCCAGCAGCGCCGATTTAGGACCATCCTACGAGCAGTACTTC,CASSADLGPSYEQYF
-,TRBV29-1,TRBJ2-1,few,TGCAGCGTTGAGCGGGGTGTGAGTGAGCAGTTCTTC,CSVERGVSEQFF
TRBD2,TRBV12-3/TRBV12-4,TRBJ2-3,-,TGTGCCAGCAGTGCACTTTGGACTAGCGGGAGAACAGATACGCAGTATTTT,CASSALWTSGRTDTQYF
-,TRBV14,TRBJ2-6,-,TGTGCCAGCAGCCACGCTGCCGGGGCTCCTGGGGCCAACGTCCTGACTTTC,CASSHAAGAPGANVLTF
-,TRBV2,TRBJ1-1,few,TGTGCCAGCCGGGGACACCCCCCCACTGAAGCTTTCTTT,CASRGHPPTEAFF
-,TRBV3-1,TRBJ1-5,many,TGTGCCAGCAGCCAAGACGTAAGCAATCAGCCCCAGCATTTT,CASSQDVSNQPQHF
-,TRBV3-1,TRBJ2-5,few,TGTGCCAGCAGCCCTAGAAACAACCTCGAGGGGACCCAGTACTTC,CASSPRNNLEGTQYF
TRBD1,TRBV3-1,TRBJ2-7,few,TGTGCCAGCAGCCCTTGGGACAGGGCCTACGAGCAGTACTTC,CASSPWDRAYEQYF
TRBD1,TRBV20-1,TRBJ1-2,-,TGCAGTGCTAGACTGGAGCAGGGGGCGCTCGGCTACACCTTC,CSARLEQGALGYTF
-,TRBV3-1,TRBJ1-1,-,TGTGCCAGCAGAATAAAAAGGGACACTGAAGCTTTCTTT,CASRIKRDTEAFF
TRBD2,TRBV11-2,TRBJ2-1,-,TGTGCCAGCAGGAGACTAGCGGGCACCTACAATGAGCAGTTCTTC,CASRRLAGTYNEQFF
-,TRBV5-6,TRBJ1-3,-,TGTGCCAGCAGCTTACCCGGATACTCTGGAAACACCATATATTTT,CASSLPGYSGNTIYF
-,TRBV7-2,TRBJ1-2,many,TGTGCCAGCAGCTTAGTTGTGGACCCCTATGGCTACACCTTC,CASSLVVDPYGYTF
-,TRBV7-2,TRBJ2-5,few,TGTGCCAGCAGACCCCAGGGAAGCCCACAAGAGACCCAGTACTTC,CASRPQGSPQETQYF
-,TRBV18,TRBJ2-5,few,TGTGCCAGCTCACCAGGGACGGTCCAAGAGACCCGGTACTTC,CASSPGTVQETRYF
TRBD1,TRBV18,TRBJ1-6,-,TGTGCCAGCTCACCACTACAGGGGAGTTATTCACCCCTCCACTTT,CASSPLQGSYSPLHF
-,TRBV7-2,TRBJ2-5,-,TGTGCCAGCAGCTTAACCTTTCTACGCAGAGAAGAGACCCAGTACTTC,CASSLTFLRREETQYF
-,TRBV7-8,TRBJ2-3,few,TGTGCCAGCAGCTTAGCGTGGACCAATACGCAGTATTTT,CASSLAWTNTQYF
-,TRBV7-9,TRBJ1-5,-,TGTGCCAGCTCCCAGTCCGGCAATAGCAATCAGCCCCAGCATTTT,CASSQSGNSNQPQHF
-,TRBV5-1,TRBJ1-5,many,TGCGCCAGCAGCTCCTGTCCCGAATTGACAGGAGGAAGGCAGCCCCAGCATTTT,CASSSCPELTGGRQPQHF